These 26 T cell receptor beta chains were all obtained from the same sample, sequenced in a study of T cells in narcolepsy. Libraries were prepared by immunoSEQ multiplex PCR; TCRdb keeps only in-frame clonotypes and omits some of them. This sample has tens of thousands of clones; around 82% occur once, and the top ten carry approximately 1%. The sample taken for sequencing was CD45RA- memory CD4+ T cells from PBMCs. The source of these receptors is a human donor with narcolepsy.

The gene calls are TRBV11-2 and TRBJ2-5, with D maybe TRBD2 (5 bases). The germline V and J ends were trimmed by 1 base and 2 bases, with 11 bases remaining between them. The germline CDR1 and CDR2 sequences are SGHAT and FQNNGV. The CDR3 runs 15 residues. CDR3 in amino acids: CASSLGRGGQETQYF. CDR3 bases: TGTGCCAGCAGCTTAGGGCGAGGCGGGCAAGAGACCCAGTACTTC.

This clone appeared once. The CDR3 sequence: CASKKGFLADSPLHF. The CDR3 DNA reads TGTGCCAGCAAGAAAGGATTCCTGGCAGATTCACCCCTCCACTTT. This chain connects TRBV6-5 to TRBJ1-6, with D unresolved. Between the trimmed V and J ends, which lost 7 bases and 8 bases, there was a span of 18 bases. The CDR3 sequence is 15 residues long. Germline assignment: CDR1 MNHEY and CDR2 SVGAGI.

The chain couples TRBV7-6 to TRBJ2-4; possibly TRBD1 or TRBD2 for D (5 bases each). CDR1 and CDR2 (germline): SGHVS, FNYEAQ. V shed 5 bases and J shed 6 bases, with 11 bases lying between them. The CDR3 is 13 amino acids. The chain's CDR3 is CASSEGQRNIQYF. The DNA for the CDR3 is TGTGCCAGCAGCGAGGGGCAGAGAAACATTCAGTACTTC.

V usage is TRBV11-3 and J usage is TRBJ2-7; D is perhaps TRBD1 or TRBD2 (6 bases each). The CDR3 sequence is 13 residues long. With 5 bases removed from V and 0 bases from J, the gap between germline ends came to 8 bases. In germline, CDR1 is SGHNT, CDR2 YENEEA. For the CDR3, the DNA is TGTGCCAGCAGCCCGGGGGCCTCCTACGAGCAGTACTTC. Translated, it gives CASSPGASYEQYF. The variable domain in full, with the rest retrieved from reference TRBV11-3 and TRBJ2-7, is EAGVVQSPRYKIIEKKQPVAFWCNPISGHNTLYWYLQNLGQGPELLIRYENEEAVDDSQLPKDRFSAERLKGVDSTLKIQPAELGDSAVYLCASSPGASYEQYFGPGTRLTVT.

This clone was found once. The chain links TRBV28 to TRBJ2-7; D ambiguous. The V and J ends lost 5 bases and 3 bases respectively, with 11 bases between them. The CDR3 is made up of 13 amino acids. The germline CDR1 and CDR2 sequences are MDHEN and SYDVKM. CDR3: CASSPRVLYEQYF. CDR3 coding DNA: TGTGCCAGCAGTCCCCGGGTCCTCTACGAGCAGTACTTC.

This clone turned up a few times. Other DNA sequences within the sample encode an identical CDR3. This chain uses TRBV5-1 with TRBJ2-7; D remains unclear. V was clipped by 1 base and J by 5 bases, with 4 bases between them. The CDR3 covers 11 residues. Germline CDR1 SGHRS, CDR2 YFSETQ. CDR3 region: CASSLHHEQYF. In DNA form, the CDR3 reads TGCGCCAGCAGCTTGCACCACGAGCAGTACTTC.

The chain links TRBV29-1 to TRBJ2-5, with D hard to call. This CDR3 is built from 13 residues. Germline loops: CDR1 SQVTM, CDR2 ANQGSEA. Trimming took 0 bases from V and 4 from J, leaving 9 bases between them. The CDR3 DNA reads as TGCAGCGTTGAAGAACACTGGGGAGAGACCCAGTACTTC. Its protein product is CSVEEHWGETQYF.

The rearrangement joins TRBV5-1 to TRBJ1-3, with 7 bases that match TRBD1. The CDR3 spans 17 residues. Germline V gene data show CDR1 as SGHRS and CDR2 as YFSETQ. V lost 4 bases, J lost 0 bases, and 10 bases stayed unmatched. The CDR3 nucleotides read TGCGCCAGCAGCCTTGTGGGACAGACTTACTCTGGAAACACCATATATTTT. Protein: CASSLVGQTYSGNTIYF.

The CDR3 nucleotides read TGTGCTAGCAGGGGAATAGGCGAGACCCAGTACTTC. It encodes CASRGIGETQYF. V usage is TRBV12-5 and J usage is TRBJ2-5, with D possibly matching TRBD1 (6 bases). Germline CDR1 and CDR2: LGHNT and FRNRAP. The CDR3 covers 12 residues. The V end was cut by 9 bases, the J end by 5 bases, with 13 bases between.

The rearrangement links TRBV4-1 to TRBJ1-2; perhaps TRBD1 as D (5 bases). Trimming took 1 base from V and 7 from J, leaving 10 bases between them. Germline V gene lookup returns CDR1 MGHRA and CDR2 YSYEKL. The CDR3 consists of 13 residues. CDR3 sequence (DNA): TGCGCCAGCAGCCAAGCTCAAGGGGTTGGCTACACCTTC. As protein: CASSQAQGVGYTF.

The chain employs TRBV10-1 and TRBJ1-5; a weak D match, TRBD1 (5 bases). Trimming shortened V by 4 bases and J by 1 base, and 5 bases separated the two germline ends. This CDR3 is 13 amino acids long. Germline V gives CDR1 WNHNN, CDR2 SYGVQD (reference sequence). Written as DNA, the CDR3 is TGCGCCAGCAGTGGACAGAGCAATCAGCCCCAGCATTTT. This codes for CASSGQSNQPQHF.

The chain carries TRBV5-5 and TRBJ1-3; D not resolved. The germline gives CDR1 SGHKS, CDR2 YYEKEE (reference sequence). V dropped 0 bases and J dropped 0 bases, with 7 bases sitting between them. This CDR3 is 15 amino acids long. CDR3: CASSLVGSSGNTIYF. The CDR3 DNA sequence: TGTGCCAGCAGCTTGGTGGGGAGCTCTGGAAACACCATATATTTT.

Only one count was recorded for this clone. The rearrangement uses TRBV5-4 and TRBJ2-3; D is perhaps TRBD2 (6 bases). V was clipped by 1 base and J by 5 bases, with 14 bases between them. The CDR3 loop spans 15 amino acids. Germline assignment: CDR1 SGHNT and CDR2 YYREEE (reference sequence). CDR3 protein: CASSLTGVMKDTQYF. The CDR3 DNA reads TGTGCCAGCAGCTTGACGGGGGTTATGAAAGATACGCAGTATTTT.

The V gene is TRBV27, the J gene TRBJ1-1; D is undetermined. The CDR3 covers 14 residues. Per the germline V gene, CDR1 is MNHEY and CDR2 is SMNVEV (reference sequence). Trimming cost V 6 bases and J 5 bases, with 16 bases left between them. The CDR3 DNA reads TGTGCCAGCAGACTATACAGTAGCGGGACTGAAGCTTTCTTT. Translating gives CASRLYSSGTEAFF.

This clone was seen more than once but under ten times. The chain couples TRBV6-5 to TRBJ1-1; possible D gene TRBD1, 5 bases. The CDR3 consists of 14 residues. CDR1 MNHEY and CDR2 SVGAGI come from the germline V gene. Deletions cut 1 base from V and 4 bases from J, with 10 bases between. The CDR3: CASSYFGRGTEAFF. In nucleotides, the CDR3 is TGTGCCAGCAGTTACTTTGGGAGGGGCACTGAAGCTTTCTTT.

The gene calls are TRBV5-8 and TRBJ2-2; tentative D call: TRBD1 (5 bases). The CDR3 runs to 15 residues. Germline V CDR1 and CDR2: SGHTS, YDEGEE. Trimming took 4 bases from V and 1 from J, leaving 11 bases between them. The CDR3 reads CASSKGVRNTGELFF. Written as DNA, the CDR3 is TGTGCCAGCAGCAAAGGGGTCCGGAACACCGGGGAGCTGTTTTTT. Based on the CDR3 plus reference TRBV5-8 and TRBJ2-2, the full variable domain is EAGVTQSPTHLIKTRGQQATLRCSPISGHTSVYWYQQALGLGLQFLLWYDEGEERNRGNFPPRFSGRQFPNYSSELNVNALELEDSALYLCASSKGVRNTGELFFGEGSRLTVL.

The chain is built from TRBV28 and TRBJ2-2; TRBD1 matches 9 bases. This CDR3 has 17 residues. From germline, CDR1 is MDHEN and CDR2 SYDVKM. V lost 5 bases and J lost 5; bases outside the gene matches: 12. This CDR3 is CASSLIFGTGRTGELFF. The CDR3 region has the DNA TGTGCCAGCAGTCTAATCTTCGGGACAGGGAGGACCGGGGAGCTGTTTTTT. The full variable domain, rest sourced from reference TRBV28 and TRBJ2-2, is DVKVTQSSRYLVKRTGEKVFLECVQDMDHENMFWYRQDPGLGLRLIYFSYDVKMKEKGDIPEGYSVSREKKERFSLILESASTNQTSMYLCASSLIFGTGRTGELFFGEGSRLTVL.

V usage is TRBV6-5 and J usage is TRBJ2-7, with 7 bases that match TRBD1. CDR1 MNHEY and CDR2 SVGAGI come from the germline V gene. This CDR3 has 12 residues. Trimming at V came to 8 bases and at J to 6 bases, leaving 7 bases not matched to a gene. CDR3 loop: CASGLTGVEQYF. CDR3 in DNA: TGTGCCAGCGGCCTAACAGGGGTCGAGCAGTACTTC.

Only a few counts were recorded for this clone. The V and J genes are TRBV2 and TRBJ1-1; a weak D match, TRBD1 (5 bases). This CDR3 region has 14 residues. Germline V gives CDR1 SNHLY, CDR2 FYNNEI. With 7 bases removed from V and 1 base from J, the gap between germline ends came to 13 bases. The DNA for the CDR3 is TGTGCCAGCATGAGGTGGGGGAAGAACACTGAAGCTTTCTTT. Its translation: CASMRWGKNTEAFF.

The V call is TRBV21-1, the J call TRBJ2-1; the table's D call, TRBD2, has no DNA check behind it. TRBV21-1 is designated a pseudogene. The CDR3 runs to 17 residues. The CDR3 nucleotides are TGTGCCAGCAGCAAAGAGGTCGGGGGAGGGCCTTGCAATGAGCAGTTCTTC. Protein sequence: CASSKEVGGGPCNEQFF.

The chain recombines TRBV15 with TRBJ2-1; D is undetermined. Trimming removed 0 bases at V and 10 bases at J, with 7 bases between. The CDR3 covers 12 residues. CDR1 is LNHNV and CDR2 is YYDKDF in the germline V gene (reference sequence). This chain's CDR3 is CATSRDRREQFF. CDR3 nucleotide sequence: TGTGCCACCAGCAGAGATAGGCGCGAGCAGTTCTTC.

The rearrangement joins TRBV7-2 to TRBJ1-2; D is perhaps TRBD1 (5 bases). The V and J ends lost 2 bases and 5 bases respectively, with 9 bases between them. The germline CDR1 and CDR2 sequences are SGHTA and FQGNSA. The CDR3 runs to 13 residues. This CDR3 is CASSLNGGYGYTF. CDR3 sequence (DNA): TGTGCCAGCAGCTTAAACGGGGGGTATGGCTACACCTTC. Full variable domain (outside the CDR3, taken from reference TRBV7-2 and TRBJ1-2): GAGVSQSPSNKVTEKGKDVELRCDPISGHTALYWYRQSLGQGLEFLIYFQGNSAPDKSGLPSDRFSAERTGGSVSTLTIQRTQQEDSAVYLCASSLNGGYGYTFGSGTRLTVV.

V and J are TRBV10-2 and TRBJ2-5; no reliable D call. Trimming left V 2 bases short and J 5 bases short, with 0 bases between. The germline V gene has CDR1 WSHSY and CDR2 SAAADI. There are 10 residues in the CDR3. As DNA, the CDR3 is TGCGCCAGCAGTGAGGAGACCCAGTACTTC. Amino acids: CASSEETQYF.

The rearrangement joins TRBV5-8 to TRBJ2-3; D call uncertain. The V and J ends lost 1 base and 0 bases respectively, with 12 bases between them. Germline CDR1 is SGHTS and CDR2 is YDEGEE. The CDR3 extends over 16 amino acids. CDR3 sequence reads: CASSLIPHSSTDTQYF. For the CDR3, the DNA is TGTGCCAGCAGCTTGATTCCCCATAGTAGCACAGATACGCAGTATTTT.

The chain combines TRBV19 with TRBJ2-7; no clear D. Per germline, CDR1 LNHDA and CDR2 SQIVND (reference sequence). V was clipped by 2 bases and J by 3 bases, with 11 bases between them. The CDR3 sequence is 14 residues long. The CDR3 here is CASSIRVGSYEQYF. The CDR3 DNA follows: TGTGCCAGTAGTATACGTGTCGGAAGCTACGAGCAGTACTTC.

CDR3 residues: CASGGQVYNEQFF. The CDR3 DNA reads as TGTGCCAGCGGGGGGCAAGTCTACAATGAGCAGTTCTTC. The chain links TRBV6-5 to TRBJ2-1; TRBD1 or TRBD2 may be the D gene (6 bases each). Trimming took off 8 bases at V and 3 bases at J, with 11 bases between the two ends. Per the germline V gene, CDR1 is MNHEY and CDR2 is SVGAGI. CDR3 length: 13 residues.